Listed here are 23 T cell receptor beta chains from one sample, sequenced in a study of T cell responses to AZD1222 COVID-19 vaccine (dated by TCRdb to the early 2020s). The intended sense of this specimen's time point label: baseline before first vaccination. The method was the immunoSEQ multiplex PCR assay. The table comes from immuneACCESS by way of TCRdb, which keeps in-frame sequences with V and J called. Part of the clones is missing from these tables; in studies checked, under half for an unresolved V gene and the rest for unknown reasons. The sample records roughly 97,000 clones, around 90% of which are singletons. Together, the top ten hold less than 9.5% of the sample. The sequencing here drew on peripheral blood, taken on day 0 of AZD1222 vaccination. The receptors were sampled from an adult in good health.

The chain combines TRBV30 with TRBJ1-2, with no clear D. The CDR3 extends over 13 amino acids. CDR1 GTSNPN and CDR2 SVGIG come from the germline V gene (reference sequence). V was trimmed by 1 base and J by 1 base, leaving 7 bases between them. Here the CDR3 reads CAWSEGVNYGYTF. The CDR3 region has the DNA TGTGCCTGGAGTGAAGGAGTTAACTATGGCTACACCTTC.

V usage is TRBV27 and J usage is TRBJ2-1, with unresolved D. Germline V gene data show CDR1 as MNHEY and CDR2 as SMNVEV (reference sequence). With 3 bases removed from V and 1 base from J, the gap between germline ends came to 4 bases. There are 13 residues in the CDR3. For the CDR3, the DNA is TGTGCCAGCAGTTTGAAGTCCTACAATGAGCAGTTCTTC. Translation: CASSLKSYNEQFF.

The CDR3 DNA reads TGTGCCAGTAGTATTGCGGTTAGCTCCTACGAGCAGTACTTC. Encoded protein: CASSIAVSSYEQYF. The chain has TRBV19 and TRBJ2-7; D gene unclear. Trimming removed 3 bases from V and 0 bases from J, with 9 bases in between. The CDR3 has 14 residues. CDR1 and CDR2 from the germline V gene are LNHDA and SQIVND (reference sequence).

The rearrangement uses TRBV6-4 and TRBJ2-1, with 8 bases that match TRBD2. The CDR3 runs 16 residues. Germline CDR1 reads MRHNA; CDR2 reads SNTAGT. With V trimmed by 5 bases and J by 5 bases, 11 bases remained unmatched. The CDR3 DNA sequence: TGTGCCAGCAGTCGCTTAGCGGGGACTGGAAACAATGAGCAGTTCTTC. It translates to CASSRLAGTGNNEQFF.

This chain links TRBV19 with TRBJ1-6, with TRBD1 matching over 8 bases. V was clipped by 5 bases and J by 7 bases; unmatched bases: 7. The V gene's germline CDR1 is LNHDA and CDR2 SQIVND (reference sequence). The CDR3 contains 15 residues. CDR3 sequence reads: CASSPIDRGNSPLHF. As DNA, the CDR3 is TGTGCCAGTAGTCCGATCGACAGGGGAAATTCACCCCTCCACTTT. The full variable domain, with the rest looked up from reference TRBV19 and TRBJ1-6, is DGGITQSPKYLFRKEGQNVTLSCEQNLNHDAMYWYRQDPGQGLRLIYYSQIVNDFQKGDIAEGYSVSREKKESFPLTVTSAQKNPTAFYLCASSPIDRGNSPLHFGNGTRLTVT.

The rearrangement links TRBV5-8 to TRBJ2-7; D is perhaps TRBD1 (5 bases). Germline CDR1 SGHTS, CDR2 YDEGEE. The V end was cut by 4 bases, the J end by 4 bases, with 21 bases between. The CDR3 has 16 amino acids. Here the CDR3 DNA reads TGTGCCAGCAGCCCCCCGACAGCCCGGCGTGGGTACGAGCAGTACTTC. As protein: CASSPPTARRGYEQYF.

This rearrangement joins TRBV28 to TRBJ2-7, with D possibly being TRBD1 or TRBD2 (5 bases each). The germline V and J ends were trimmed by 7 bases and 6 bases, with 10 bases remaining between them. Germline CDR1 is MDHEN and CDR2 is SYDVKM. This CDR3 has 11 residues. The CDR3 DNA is TGTGCCAGCACGGGGCCCTTCGAGCAGTACTTC. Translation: CASTGPFEQYF. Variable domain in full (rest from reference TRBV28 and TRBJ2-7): DVKVTQSSRYLVKRTGEKVFLECVQDMDHENMFWYRQDPGLGLRLIYFSYDVKMKEKGDIPEGYSVSREKKERFSLILESASTNQTSMYLCASTGPFEQYFGPGTRLTVT.

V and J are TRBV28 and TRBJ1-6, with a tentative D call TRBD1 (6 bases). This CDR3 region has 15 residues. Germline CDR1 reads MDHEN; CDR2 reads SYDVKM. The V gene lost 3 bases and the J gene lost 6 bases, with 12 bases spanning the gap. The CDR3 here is CASSFSGGPNSPLHF. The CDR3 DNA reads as TGTGCCAGCAGTTTTTCGGGGGGCCCTAATTCACCCCTCCACTTT. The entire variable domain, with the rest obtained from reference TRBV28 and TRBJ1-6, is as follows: DVKVTQSSRYLVKRTGEKVFLECVQDMDHENMFWYRQDPGLGLRLIYFSYDVKMKEKGDIPEGYSVSREKKERFSLILESASTNQTSMYLCASSFSGGPNSPLHFGNGTRLTVT.

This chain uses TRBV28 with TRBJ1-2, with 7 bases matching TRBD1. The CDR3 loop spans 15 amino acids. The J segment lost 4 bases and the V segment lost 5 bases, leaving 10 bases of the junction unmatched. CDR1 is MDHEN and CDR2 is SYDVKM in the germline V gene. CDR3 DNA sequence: TGTGCCAGCAGTAGCACAGGGGACTCGGGCTATGGCTACACCTTC. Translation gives CASSSTGDSGYGYTF.

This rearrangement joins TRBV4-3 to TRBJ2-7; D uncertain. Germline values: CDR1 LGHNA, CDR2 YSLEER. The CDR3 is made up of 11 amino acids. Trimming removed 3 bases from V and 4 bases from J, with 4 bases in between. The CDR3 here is CASSQVYEQYF. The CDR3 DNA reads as TGCGCCAGCAGCCAGGTGTACGAGCAGTACTTC.

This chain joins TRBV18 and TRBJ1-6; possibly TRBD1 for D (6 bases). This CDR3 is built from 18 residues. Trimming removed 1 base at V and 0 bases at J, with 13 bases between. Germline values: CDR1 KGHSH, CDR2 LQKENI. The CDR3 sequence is CASSPRLTGSSYNSPLHF. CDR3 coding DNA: TGTGCCAGCTCACCACGACTAACAGGGAGCTCCTATAATTCACCCCTCCACTTT. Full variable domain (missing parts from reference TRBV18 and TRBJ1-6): NAGVMQNPRHLVRRRGQEARLRCSPMKGHSHVYWYRQLPEEGLKFMVYLQKENIIDESGMPKERFSAEFPKEGPSILRIQQVVRGDSAAYFCASSPRLTGSSYNSPLHFGNGTRLTVT.

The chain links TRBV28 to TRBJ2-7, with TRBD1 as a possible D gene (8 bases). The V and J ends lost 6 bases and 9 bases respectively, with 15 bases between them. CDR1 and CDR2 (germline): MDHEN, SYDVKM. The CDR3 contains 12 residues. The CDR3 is CASSMDREGQYF. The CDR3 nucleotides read TGTGCCAGCAGCATGGACAGGGAGGGGCAGTACTTC. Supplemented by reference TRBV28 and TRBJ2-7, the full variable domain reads DVKVTQSSRYLVKRTGEKVFLECVQDMDHENMFWYRQDPGLGLRLIYFSYDVKMKEKGDIPEGYSVSREKKERFSLILESASTNQTSMYLCASSMDREGQYFGPGTRLTVT.

CDR3 amino acids: CASSSGLAGGNEQFF. CDR3 DNA: TGCGCCAGCAGCTCGGGACTAGCGGGGGGGAATGAGCAGTTCTTC. The chain joins TRBV5-1 to TRBJ2-1; 16 nucleotides align to TRBD2. CDR3 length equals 15 residues. Germline V lookup: CDR1 SGHRS, CDR2 YFSETQ. V lost 3 bases, J lost 7 bases, and 1 base stayed unmatched.

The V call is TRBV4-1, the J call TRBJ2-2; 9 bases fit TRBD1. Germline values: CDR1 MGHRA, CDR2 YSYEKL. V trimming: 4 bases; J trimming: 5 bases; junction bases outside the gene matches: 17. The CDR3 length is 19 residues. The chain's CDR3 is CASSLYRTGVPLGTGELFF. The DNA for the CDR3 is TGCGCCAGCAGCCTCTACCGGACAGGGGTCCCACTGGGGACCGGGGAGCTGTTTTTT.

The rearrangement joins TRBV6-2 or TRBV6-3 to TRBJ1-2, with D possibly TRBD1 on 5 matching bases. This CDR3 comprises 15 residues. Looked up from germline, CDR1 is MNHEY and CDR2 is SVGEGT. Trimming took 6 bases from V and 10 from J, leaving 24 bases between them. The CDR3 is CASRPTGTAFLFYTF. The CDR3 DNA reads TGTGCCAGCAGACCTACCGGGACGGCTTTCTTATTCTACACCTTC.

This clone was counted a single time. In DNA form, the CDR3 reads TGCGCCAGCAGCCCCGGGACTAGCGGGAGCTCTGGGGCCAACGTCCTGACTTTC. Translation: CASSPGTSGSSGANVLTF. The chain joins TRBV4-3 to TRBJ2-6; 14 bases fit TRBD2. V trimming: 4 bases; J trimming: 0 bases; junction bases outside the gene matches: 2. Per the germline V gene, CDR1 is LGHNA and CDR2 is YSLEER. This CDR3 has 18 amino acids.

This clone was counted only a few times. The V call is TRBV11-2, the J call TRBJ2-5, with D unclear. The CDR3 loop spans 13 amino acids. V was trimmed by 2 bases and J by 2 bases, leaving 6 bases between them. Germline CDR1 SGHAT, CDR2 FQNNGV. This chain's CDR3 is CASSLWAQETQYF. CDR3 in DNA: TGTGCCAGCAGCTTATGGGCACAAGAGACCCAGTACTTC.

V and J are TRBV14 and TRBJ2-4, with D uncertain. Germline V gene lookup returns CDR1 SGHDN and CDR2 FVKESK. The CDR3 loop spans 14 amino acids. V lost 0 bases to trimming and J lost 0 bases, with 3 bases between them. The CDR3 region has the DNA TGTGCCAGCAGCCAAGAACTAGCCAAAAACATTCAGTACTTC. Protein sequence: CASSQELAKNIQYF.

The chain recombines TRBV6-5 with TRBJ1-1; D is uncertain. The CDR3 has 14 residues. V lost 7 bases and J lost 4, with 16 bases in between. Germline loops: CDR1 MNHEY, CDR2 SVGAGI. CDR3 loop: CASKLFSGRTEAFF. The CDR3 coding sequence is TGTGCCAGCAAGTTGTTTTCCGGGCGCACTGAAGCTTTCTTT.

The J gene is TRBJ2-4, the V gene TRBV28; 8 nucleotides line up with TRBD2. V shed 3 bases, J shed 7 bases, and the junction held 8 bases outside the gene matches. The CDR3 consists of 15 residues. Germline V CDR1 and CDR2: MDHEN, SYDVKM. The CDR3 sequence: CASSFSGLARNIQYF. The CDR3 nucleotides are TGTGCCAGCAGTTTCTCCGGACTAGCAAGGAACATTCAGTACTTC.

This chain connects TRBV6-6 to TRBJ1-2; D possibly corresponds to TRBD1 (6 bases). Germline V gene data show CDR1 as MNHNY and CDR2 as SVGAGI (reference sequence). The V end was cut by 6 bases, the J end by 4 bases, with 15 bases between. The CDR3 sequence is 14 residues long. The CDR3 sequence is CASRSGGQPYGYTF. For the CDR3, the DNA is TGTGCCAGCAGGTCCGGTGGACAGCCCTATGGCTACACCTTC.

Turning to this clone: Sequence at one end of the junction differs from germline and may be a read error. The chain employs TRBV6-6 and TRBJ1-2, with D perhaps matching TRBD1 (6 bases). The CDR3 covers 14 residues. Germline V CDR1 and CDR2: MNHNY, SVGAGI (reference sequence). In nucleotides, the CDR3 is TGTGCCAGCAGTTACGAGACAGGAAACTACGGCTACACCTTC. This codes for CASSYETGNYGYTF.

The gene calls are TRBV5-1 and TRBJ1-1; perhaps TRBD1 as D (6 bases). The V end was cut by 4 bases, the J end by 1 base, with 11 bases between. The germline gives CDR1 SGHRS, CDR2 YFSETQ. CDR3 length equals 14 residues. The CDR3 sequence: CASSQRTANTEAFF. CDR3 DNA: TGCGCCAGCAGCCAGCGGACAGCGAACACTGAAGCTTTCTTT. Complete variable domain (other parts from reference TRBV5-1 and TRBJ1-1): KAGVTQTPRYLIKTRGQQVTLSCSPISGHRSVSWYQQTPGQGLQFLFEYFSETQRNKGNFPGRFSGRQFSNSRSEMNVSTLELGDSALYLCASSQRTANTEAFFGQGTRLTVV.